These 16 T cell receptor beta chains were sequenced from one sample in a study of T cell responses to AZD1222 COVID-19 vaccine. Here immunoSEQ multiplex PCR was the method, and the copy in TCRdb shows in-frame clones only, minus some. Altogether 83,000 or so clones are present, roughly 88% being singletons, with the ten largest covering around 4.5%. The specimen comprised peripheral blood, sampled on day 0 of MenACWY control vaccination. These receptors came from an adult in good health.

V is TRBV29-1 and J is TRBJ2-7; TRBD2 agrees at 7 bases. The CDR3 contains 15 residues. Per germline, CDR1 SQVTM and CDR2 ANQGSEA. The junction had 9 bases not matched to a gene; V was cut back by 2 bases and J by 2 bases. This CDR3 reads CSVESFGGVAYEQYF. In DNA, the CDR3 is TGCAGCGTTGAATCCTTTGGGGGGGTCGCCTACGAGCAGTACTTC.

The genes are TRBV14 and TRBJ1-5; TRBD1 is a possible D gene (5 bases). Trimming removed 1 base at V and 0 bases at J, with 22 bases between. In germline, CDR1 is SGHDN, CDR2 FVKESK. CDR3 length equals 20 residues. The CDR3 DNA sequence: TGTGCCAGCAGCCAAGCCCGGGGCAAACTCGAAGGATATAGCAATCAGCCCCAGCATTTT. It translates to CASSQARGKLEGYSNQPQHF.

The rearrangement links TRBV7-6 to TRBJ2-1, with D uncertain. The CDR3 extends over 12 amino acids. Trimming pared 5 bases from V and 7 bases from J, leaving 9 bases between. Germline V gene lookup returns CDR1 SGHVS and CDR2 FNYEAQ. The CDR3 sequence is CASSQKSNEQFF. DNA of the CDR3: TGTGCCAGCAGCCAGAAGTCTAATGAGCAGTTCTTC.

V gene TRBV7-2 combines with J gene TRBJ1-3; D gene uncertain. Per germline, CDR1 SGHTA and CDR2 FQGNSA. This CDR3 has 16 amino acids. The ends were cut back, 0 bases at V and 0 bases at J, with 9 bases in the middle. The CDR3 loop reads CASSLALWDSGNTIYF. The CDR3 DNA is TGTGCCAGCAGCTTAGCGCTCTGGGACTCTGGAAACACCATATATTTT.

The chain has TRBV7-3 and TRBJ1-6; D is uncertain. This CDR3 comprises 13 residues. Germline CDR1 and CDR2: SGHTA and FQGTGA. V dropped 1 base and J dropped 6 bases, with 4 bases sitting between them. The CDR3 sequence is CASSLKANSPLHF. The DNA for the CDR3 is TGTGCCAGCAGCTTAAAAGCTAATTCACCCCTCCACTTT.

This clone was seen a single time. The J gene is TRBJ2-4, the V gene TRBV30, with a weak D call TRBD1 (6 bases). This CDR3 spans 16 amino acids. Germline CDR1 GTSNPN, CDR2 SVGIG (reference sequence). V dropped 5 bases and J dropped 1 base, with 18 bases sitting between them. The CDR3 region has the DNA TGTGCCTGGGCTGGGGGCGAGCACGCGGCCAAAAACATTCAGTACTTC. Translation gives CAWAGGEHAAKNIQYF.

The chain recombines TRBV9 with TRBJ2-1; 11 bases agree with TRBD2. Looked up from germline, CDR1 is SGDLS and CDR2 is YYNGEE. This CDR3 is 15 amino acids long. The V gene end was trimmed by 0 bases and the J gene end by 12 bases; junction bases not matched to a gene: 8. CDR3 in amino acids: CASSVESLAGGPQFF. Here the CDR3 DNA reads TGTGCCAGCAGCGTAGAGTCCCTAGCGGGAGGCCCGCAGTTCTTC.

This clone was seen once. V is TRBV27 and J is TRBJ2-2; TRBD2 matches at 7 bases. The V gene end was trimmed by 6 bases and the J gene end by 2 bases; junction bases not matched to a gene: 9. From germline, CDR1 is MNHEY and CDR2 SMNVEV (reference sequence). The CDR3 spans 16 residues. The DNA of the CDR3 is TGTGCCAGCAGCCCCCCGACTAGCAGAAACACCGGGGAGCTGTTTTTT. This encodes CASSPPTSRNTGELFF.

The CDR3 here is CASSLALTGPEKLFF. DNA for the CDR3: TGTGCCAGCAGCTTAGCCCTGACAGGTCCCGAAAAACTGTTTTTT. This chain connects TRBV7-9 to TRBJ1-4, with a weak D call TRBD1 (6 bases). With 0 bases removed from V and 8 bases from J, the gap between germline ends came to 13 bases. CDR3 length: 15 residues. Germline V lookup: CDR1 SEHNR, CDR2 FQNEAQ (reference sequence).

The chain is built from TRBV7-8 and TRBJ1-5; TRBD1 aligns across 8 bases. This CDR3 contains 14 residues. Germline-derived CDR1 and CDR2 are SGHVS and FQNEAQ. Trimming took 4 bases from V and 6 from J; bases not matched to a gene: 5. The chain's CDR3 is CASSSGGSSQPQHF. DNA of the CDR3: TGTGCCAGCAGCTCAGGGGGCTCCAGTCAGCCCCAGCATTTT.

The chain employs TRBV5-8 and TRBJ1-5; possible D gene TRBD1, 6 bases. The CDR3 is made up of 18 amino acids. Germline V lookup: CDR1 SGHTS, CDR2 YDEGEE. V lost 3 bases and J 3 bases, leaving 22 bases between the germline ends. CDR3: CASSSPLGGARFNQPQHF. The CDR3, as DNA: TGTGCCAGCAGCTCCCCCTTGGGGGGCGCGAGGTTCAATCAGCCCCAGCATTTT.

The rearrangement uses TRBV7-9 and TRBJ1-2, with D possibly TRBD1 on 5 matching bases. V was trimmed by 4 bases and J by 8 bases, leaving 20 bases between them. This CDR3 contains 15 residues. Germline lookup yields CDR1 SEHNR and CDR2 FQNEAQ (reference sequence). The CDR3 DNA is TGTGCCAGCAGCTCCCCCCGGGACCCTCTTGGAGGCTACACCTTC. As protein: CASSSPRDPLGGYTF.

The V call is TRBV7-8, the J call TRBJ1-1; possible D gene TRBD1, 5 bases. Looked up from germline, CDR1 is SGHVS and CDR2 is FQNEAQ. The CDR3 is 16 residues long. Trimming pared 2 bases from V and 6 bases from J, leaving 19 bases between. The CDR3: CASSLNPGRGRPEAFF. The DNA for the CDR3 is TGTGCCAGCAGCTTAAATCCGGGCCGGGGACGCCCTGAAGCTTTCTTT.

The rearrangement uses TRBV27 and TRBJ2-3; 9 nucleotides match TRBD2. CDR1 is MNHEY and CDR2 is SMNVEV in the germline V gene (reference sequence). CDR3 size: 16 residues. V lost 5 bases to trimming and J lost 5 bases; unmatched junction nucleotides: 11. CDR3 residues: CASSPDIAGEGDTQYF. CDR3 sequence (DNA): TGTGCCAGCAGTCCAGATATAGCGGGAGAGGGAGATACGCAGTATTTT.

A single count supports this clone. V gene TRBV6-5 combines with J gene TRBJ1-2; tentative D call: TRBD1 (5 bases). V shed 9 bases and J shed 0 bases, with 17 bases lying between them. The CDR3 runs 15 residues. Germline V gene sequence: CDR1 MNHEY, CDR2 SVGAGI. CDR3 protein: CASIKSWDANYGYTF. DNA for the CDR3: TGTGCCAGTATAAAATCTTGGGACGCTAACTATGGCTACACCTTC.

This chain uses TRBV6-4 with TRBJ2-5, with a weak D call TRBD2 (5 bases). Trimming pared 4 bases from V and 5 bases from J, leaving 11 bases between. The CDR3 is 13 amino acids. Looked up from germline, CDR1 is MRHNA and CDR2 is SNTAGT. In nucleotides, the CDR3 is TGTGCCAGCAGTGCCGGGCGCGGGGAGACCCAGTACTTC. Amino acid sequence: CASSAGRGETQYF.